The rows below give T cell receptor beta chains drawn from one sample of a study of PD-L1 blockade in urothelial cancer. Some clones are missing from TCRdb's copy, which holds only in-frame ones; the method was immunoSEQ multiplex PCR. The sample has about 82,000 clones, 82% seen once. Specimen: PBMCs, collected around atezolizumab (anti-PD-L1) treatment. The receptors stem from a man between 65 and 85 years old with urothelial cancer. CDR3s include the opening cysteine and the closing phenylalanine or tryptophan. Each record gives: J gene, V gene, CDR3 protein.

>TRBJ1-4|TRBV2
CASGTVATNEKLFF
>TRBJ1-5|TRBV19
CASSMSSGNQPQHF
>TRBJ2-3|TRBV9
CASSVATFGRLRADTQYF
>TRBJ1-1|TRBV27
CASSPDRGDTEAFF
>TRBJ2-1|TRBV7-8
CASSGTSGMQFF
>TRBJ2-7|TRBV6-6
CASRNRGLGEQYF
>TRBJ1-1|TRBV5-1
CASSLVWGRGTEAFF
>TRBJ1-4|TRBV2
CASSAPTGKGNEKLFF
>TRBJ2-6|TRBV6-1
CASRLTGSGANVLTF
>TRBJ1-1|TRBV18
CASSPRSLNEGTEAFF
>TRBJ2-3|TRBV5-4
CASSSDRGGTDTQYF
>TRBJ1-4|TRBV2
CASSIGQGEKLFF
>TRBJ1-1|TRBV9
CASSVKGDTEAFF
>TRBJ2-7|TRBV7-9
CASSPRDKSYEQYF
>TRBJ2-4|TRBV27
CASSSGGPDIQYF
>TRBJ2-1|TRBV11-2
CASSLGPIYNEQFF
>TRBJ2-7|TRBV25-1
CASSDWDRVDEQYF
>TRBJ1-1|TRBV9
CASSEGTGNTEAFF
>TRBJ2-5|TRBV5-1
CASSLVGLAGETQYF
>TRBJ2-1|TRBV11-2
CASSLDGRLRNEQFF
>TRBJ2-1|TRBV9
CASSALSGRRYNEQFF
>TRBJ1-1|TRBV4-1
CASISHGGGTNTEAFF
>TRBJ1-2|TRBV29-1
CSPPPLYGYTF
>TRBJ1-5|TRBV10-3
CAISDGSQGYQPQHF
>TRBJ2-1|TRBV14
CASSRDFNNEQFF
>TRBJ1-4|TRBV7-9
CASSLTGSANEKLFF
>TRBJ2-2|TRBV6-1
CASSDGTAANTGELFF
>TRBJ2-1|TRBV5-4
CASSQTTGTASYNEQFF
>TRBJ1-2|TRBV7-9
CASSLVYAGLNYGYTF
>TRBJ2-6|TRBV27
CASSRLGQGSSGANVLTF
>TRBJ1-1|TRBV12-2
CASRLVHGGRVAEAFF
>TRBJ1-5|TRBV5-1
CASSLEGTYNQPQHF
>TRBJ1-4|TRBV7-9
CASSSYSGGEKLFF
>TRBJ1-2|TRBV11-3
CASSFPNRGDGYTF
>TRBJ1-1|TRBV6-5
CASSGAPLTEAFF
>TRBJ1-1|TRBV5-5
CASSPPGGATEAFF
>TRBJ2-2|TRBV4-2
CASSQENGGAFSPGELFF
>TRBJ2-7|TRBV6-4
CASSAGLAGVGEQYF
>TRBJ1-2|TRBV7-2
CASSPRTGPHYGYTF
>TRBJ2-7|TRBV19
CASSIRGQSDEQYF
>TRBJ1-2|TRBV25-1
CASSEGVGQVHYGYTF
>TRBJ1-1|TRBV10-3
CAISEGDRVNTEAFF
>TRBJ1-1|TRBV13
CASSLVSYAEAFF
>TRBJ1-1|TRBV5-4
CASSLAGGPTAFF
>TRBJ1-1|TRBV19
CASSPFRDRVNTEAFF
>TRBJ2-7|TRBV19
CASRLAGSYEQYF
>TRBJ2-7|TRBV6-6
CASRRTGVSYEQYF
>TRBJ2-1|TRBV7-2
CASSFSPGGYNEQFF
>TRBJ2-2|TRBV5-4
CASSSGQGPGELFF
>TRBJ1-2|TRBV7-2
CASRLTVRDGYTF
>TRBJ2-1|TRBV4-3
CASSQRYRGPSNEQFF
>TRBJ2-5|TRBV6-5
CASSYRGPLYQETQYF
>TRBJ2-3|TRBV5-1
CASSLVANTDTQYF
>TRBJ2-7|TRBV19
CAGSTGQGVGEQYF
>TRBJ2-3|TRBV6-1
CASSARDSIDTQYF
>TRBJ2-3|TRBV5-4
CASSLKGTGDTDTQYF
>TRBJ1-1|TRBV10-2
CASSESGGRGTFF